The 18 T cell receptor beta chains presented below share a single source sample, sequenced in a study of control samples from healthy donors and cancer patients. Data came from immunoSEQ multiplex PCR; TCRdb stores just in-frame clones and leaves some out. The sample lists approximately 190,000 clones, over 80% occurring once. Material for sequencing was blood. These receptor sequences come from a man aged 25-40 years in good health.

The rearrangement joins TRBV2 to TRBJ1-6; a weak D match, TRBD1 (6 bases). The V gene's germline CDR1 is SNHLY and CDR2 FYNNEI. CDR3 size: 18 residues. Deletions cut 5 bases from V and 4 bases from J, with 21 bases between. The CDR3 DNA reads as TGTGCCAGCAGTTCGGGACACTTGGTCATGGTTTATAATTCACCCCTCCACTTT. Residues: CASSSGHLVMVYNSPLHF.

The DNA of the CDR3 is TGTGCCAGTAAGGAGAGGGGGCCCAATCAGCCCCAGCATTTT. Amino acid sequence: CASKERGPNQPQHF. This chain joins TRBV19 and TRBJ1-5; 7 nucleotides agree with TRBD1. The trim removed 7 bases at V and 3 bases at J, leaving 6 bases unmatched. The CDR3 sequence is 14 residues long. CDR1 and CDR2 (germline): LNHDA, SQIVND (reference sequence).

The chain joins TRBV18 to TRBJ2-7; 11 bases match TRBD1. The junction had 5 bases not matched to a gene; V was cut back by 1 base and J by 3 bases. This CDR3 has 16 residues. Germline V gene sequence: CDR1 KGHSH, CDR2 LQKENI. DNA of the CDR3: TGTGCCAGCTCACCACGAACCGGGACAGGGGGCTACGAGCAGTACTTC. It codes for CASSPRTGTGGYEQYF.

The chain couples TRBV11-2 to TRBJ1-1, with D uncertain. V was clipped by 3 bases and J by 1 base, with 12 bases between them. Germline CDR1 SGHAT, CDR2 FQNNGV. This CDR3 has 15 amino acids. DNA of the CDR3: TGTGCCAGCAGCTTTTTCGGTGGACGGAACACTGAAGCTTTCTTT. This gives the protein CASSFFGGRNTEAFF.

This clone was seen a single time. The chain links TRBV24-1 to TRBJ2-2; 10 nucleotides agree with TRBD2. Trimming took 2 bases from V and 5 from J; bases not matched to a gene: 10. CDR1 is KGHDR and CDR2 is SFDVKD in the germline V gene. The CDR3 length is 18 residues. CDR3 loop: CATSDSRLAGARTGELFF. CDR3 DNA: TGTGCCACCAGTGATTCACGGCTAGCGGGGGCGAGAACCGGGGAGCTGTTTTTT.

The chain is built from TRBV9 and TRBJ2-3, with a weak D call TRBD1 (6 bases). CDR1 is SGDLS, CDR2 YYNGEE, per germline. V lost 4 bases and J 2 bases, leaving 17 bases between the germline ends. The CDR3 spans 16 residues. CDR3 in amino acids: CASSLNRALPTDTQYF. CDR3 bases: TGTGCCAGCAGCCTCAACAGGGCCCTGCCCACAGATACGCAGTATTTT. Full variable domain (rest looked up from reference TRBV9 and TRBJ2-3): DSGVTQTPKHLITATGQRVTLRCSPRSGDLSVYWYQQSLDQGLQFLIQYYNGEERAKGNILERFSAQQFPDLHSELNLSSLELGDSALYFCASSLNRALPTDTQYFGPGTRLTVL.

The J gene is TRBJ1-5, the V gene TRBV27, with D uncertain. Trimming left V 6 bases short and J 0 bases short, with 6 bases between. CDR3 size: 13 residues. CDR1 is MNHEY and CDR2 is SMNVEV in the germline V gene (reference sequence). The CDR3 spells CASSTYSNQPQHF. The CDR3 nucleotides read TGTGCCAGCAGCACATATAGCAATCAGCCCCAGCATTTT.

The V gene is TRBV18, the J gene TRBJ2-7; unclear D gene. V was pared by 3 bases and J by 2 bases, with 11 bases between. Germline V gene lookup returns CDR1 KGHSH and CDR2 LQKENI. CDR3 length: 14 amino acids. The CDR3 spells CASSPGTSAYEQYF. CDR3 nucleotide sequence: TGTGCCAGCTCACCGGGTACATCTGCCTACGAGCAGTACTTC.

The chain is built from TRBV15 and TRBJ2-3; D is ambiguous. CDR3 length: 14 residues. V lost 0 bases and J 3 bases, leaving 7 bases between the germline ends. Looked up from germline, CDR1 is LNHNV and CDR2 is YYDKDF (reference sequence). The CDR3 DNA reads as TGTGCCACCAGCAGAGAACGAGGTACAGATACGCAGTATTTT. Residues: CATSRERGTDTQYF.

The chain links TRBV30 to TRBJ1-1, with TRBD1 as a possible D gene (5 bases). The CDR3 is 15 amino acids. Germline lookup yields CDR1 GTSNPN and CDR2 SVGIG (reference sequence). V lost 7 bases, J lost 12 bases, and 30 bases lay in between. The CDR3 protein is CALVTATLGVVRTFF. The CDR3 coding sequence is TGTGCCTTAGTGACAGCAACCCTCGGTGTTGTTCGGACTTTCTTT.

The rearrangement uses TRBV27 and TRBJ1-2; D unclear. Trimming removed 4 bases at V and 7 bases at J, with 10 bases between. The CDR3 loop spans 12 amino acids. The germline gives CDR1 MNHEY, CDR2 SMNVEV (reference sequence). The chain's CDR3 is CASSYPGGGYTF. CDR3 nucleotides: TGTGCCAGCAGTTACCCCGGTGGTGGCTACACCTTC.

The V gene is TRBV5-6, the J gene TRBJ1-1; D perhaps matches TRBD1 (5 bases). The CDR3 covers 15 residues. V was clipped by 4 bases and J by 1 base, with 14 bases between them. The germline V gene has CDR1 SGHDT and CDR2 YYEEEE. The CDR3 DNA follows: TGTGCCAGCAGCCCCGGACACTCGCCGAACACTGAAGCTTTCTTT. This codes for CASSPGHSPNTEAFF.

The chain combines TRBV7-8 with TRBJ2-1; D gene unclear. The CDR3 has 14 residues. With 1 base removed from V and 6 bases from J, the gap between germline ends came to 10 bases. Looked up from germline, CDR1 is SGHVS and CDR2 is FQNEAQ. The CDR3 reads CASSLGTPSNEQFF. The CDR3 DNA reads as TGTGCCAGCAGCTTAGGGACCCCATCCAATGAGCAGTTCTTC.

The chain carries TRBV5-1 and TRBJ1-1, with D possibly TRBD1 on 6 matching bases. The V end was cut by 0 bases, the J end by 5 bases, with 11 bases between. Germline CDR1 and CDR2: SGHRS and YFSETQ. The CDR3 sequence is 14 residues long. In nucleotides, the CDR3 is TGCGCCAGCAGCTTGGTACAGGGCCAGACTGAAGCTTTCTTT. This codes for CASSLVQGQTEAFF.

The chain uses TRBV27 and TRBJ1-6, with 9 bases lining up with TRBD1. V trimming: 1 base; J trimming: 5 bases; junction bases outside the gene matches: 12. Germline values: CDR1 MNHEY, CDR2 SMNVEV (reference sequence). The CDR3 totals 19 residues. The CDR3 sequence: CASSLYGTGSYRNNSPLHF. The CDR3 DNA reads TGTGCCAGCAGTTTATACGGGACAGGGTCCTATCGAAATAATTCACCCCTCCACTTT.

V gene TRBV18 combines with J gene TRBJ1-2; D is uncertain. The CDR3 loop spans 13 amino acids. Trimming left V 2 bases short and J 8 bases short, with 12 bases between. CDR1 and CDR2 (germline): KGHSH, LQKENI. The CDR3 bases are TGTGCCAGCTCACCAGGTAGCGATAGGGGCTACACCTTC. It is translated as CASSPGSDRGYTF.

The sample holds one count of this clone. The genes are TRBV4-1 and TRBJ2-3; 9 bases map to TRBD2. The CDR3 extends over 17 amino acids. V shed 0 bases, J shed 7 bases, and the junction held 11 bases outside the gene matches. CDR1 MGHRA and CDR2 YSYEKL come from the germline V gene. CDR3 in DNA: TGCGCCAGCAGCCAAGACCCCGCCCTAGCGGGGAGTAATACGCAGTATTTT. Protein: CASSQDPALAGSNTQYF.

The genes are TRBV4-1 and TRBJ1-5; 8 bases fit TRBD1. The CDR3 is made up of 16 amino acids. In germline, CDR1 is MGHRA, CDR2 YSYEKL. The V segment lost 2 bases and the J segment 2 bases; nucleotides outside the gene matches: 5. The CDR3 DNA follows: TGCGCCAGCAGCCAACAGGGGGCAAGGGGCAATCAGCCCCAGCATTTT. This translates into CASSQQGARGNQPQHF.